This T cell receptor beta chain was documented in a study of T cell responses to AZD1222 COVID-19 vaccine. Study-wide results and caveats: Females outnumbered males among donors, who were mostly white British; clonal diversity was possibly underestimated. There were vaccine-associated CD4 TCRs across spike, dominant at 160-218 and 743-854.

The sample holds one count of this clone. As yet, its antigen is unknown. The V end was cut by 1 base, the J end by 7 bases, with 23 bases between. The V gene's germline CDR1 is SEHNR and CDR2 FQNEAQ (reference sequence). CDR3 length: 17 amino acids. Here immunoSEQ multiplex PCR was the method, and the copy in TCRdb shows in-frame clones only, minus some. The profile shows 150,000 to 200,000 clones, approximately 91% of them singletons. Investigators merged groups given second doses at roughly 4 or roughly 12 weeks. This receptor was identified in an adult who received the AZD1222 COVID-19 vaccine. This material consisted of peripheral blood, taken 28 days after the second AZD1222 dose. The chain recombines TRBV7-9 with TRBJ2-7, with D unclear. The CDR3 loop is CASSLGVKSLAKNEQYF. CDR3 nucleotide sequence: TGTGCCAGCAGCTTAGGGGTCAAGTCTCTCGCTAAAAATGAGCAGTACTTC.